The present T cell receptor (beta chain) was sequenced within a study of T cell changes during pregnancy in multiple sclerosis. Per the germline V gene, CDR1 is SQVTM and CDR2 is ANQGSEA. Deletions cut 7 bases from V and 2 bases from J, with 11 bases between. The CDR3 totals 13 residues. Libraries were prepared by immunoSEQ multiplex PCR; TCRdb keeps only in-frame clonotypes and omits some of them. The data contain around 110,000 clones, approximately 90% of them singletons. This TCR derives from a female donor in good health, enrolled as a control in a pregnancy study. Sequencing used peripheral blood, obtained in the third trimester of pregnancy. The chain uses TRBV29-1 and TRBJ2-2, with D possibly TRBD1 on 6 matching bases. In DNA form, the CDR3 reads TGCAGCGGGACAGAGTTAAACACCGGGGAGCTGTTTTTT. It encodes CSGTELNTGELFF.